This T cell receptor (beta chain) was obtained from a study of technical replicates of blood from a handful of donors. J was trimmed by 4 bases and V by 0 bases; bases with no gene match: 3. This CDR3 contains 15 residues. Germline V CDR1 and CDR2: LGHNT, FRNRAP. TCRdb keeps only in-frame clones here, not all; method: immunoSEQ multiplex PCR. The table records about 71,000 clones, around nine tenths of them present only once. The V and J genes are TRBV12-5 and TRBJ1-3; 7 nucleotides line up with TRBD1. This clonotype was sampled from a human donor in good health. Some clones in this sample may be carry-over from other donors' samples. Sequenced material: PBMCs. CDR3 coding DNA: TGTGCTAGTGGTTTGGTAGGGGGCAGGGGAAACACCATATATTTT. Translating gives CASGLVGGRGNTIYF.